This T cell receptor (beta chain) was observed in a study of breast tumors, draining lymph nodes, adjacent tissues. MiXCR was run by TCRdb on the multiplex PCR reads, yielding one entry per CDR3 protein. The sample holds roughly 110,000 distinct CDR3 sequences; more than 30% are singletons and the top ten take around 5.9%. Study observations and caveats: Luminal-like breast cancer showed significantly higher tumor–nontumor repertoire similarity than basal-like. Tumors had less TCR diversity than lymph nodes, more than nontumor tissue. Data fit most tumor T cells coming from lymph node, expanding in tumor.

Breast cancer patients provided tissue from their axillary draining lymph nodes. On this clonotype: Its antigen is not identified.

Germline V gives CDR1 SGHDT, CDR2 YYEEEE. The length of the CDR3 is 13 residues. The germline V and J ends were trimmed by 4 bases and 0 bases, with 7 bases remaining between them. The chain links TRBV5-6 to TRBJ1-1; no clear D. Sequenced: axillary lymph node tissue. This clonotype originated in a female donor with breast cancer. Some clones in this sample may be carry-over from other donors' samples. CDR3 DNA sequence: TGTGCCAGCAGCGGGCAGCTGAACACTGAAGCTTTCTTT. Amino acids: CASSGQLNTEAFF.